This T cell receptor beta chain was captured in a study of blood T cells in healthy people across ages. For the second PCR, which ran for about 7 to 12 cycles, a sample-barcoded 5' primer and a J-beta primer mix were used. No fewer than 2.5 million CDR3-containing paired-end reads came from each sample. Each CDR3 protein gets one entry after TCRdb re-called the 5' RACE reads with MiXCR. This sample yields 600,000 to 900,000 distinct CDR3 sequences, of which roughly 26% are seen a single time; under 3% belongs to the top ten. This clonotype was seen a few times. This CDR3 contains 15 residues. CDR1 and CDR2 (germline): SGDLS, YYNGEE. Trimming shortened V by 0 bases and J by 5 bases, and 12 bases separated the two germline ends. This sample also appeared in a second study, on T cells of mothers and their children.

Material: blood. The gene calls are TRBV9 and TRBJ2-1; tentatively, D is TRBD1 (5 bases). The clonotype originates from a boy under 18 in good health. This chain's CDR3 is CASSVGAGNNNEQFF. DNA of the CDR3: TGTGCCAGCAGCGTAGGTGCAGGGAATAACAATGAGCAGTTCTTC.